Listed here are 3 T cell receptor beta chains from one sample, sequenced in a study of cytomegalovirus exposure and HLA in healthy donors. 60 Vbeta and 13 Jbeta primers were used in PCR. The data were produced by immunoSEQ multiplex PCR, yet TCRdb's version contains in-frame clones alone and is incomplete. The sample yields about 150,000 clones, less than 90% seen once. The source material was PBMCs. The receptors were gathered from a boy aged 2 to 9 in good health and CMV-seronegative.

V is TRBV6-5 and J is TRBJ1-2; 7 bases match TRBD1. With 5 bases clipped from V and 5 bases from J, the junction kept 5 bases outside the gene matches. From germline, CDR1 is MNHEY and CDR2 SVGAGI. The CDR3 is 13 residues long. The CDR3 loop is CASSTDREYGYTF. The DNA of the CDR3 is TGTGCCAGCAGTACCGACAGGGAGTATGGCTACACCTTC.

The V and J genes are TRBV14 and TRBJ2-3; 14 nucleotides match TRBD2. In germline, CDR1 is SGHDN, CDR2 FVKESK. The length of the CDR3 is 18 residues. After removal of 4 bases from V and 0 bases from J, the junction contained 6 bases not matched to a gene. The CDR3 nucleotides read TGTGCCAGCAGCCGAGGACTAGCGGGAGGACCTAGCACAGATACGCAGTATTTT. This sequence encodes CASSRGLAGGPSTDTQYF. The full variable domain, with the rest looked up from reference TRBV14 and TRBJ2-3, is EAGVTQFPSHSVIEKGQTVTLRCDPISGHDNLYWYRRVMGKEIKFLLHFVKESKQDESGMPNNRFLAERTGGTYSTLKVQPAELEDSGVYFCASSRGLAGGPSTDTQYFGPGTRLTVL.

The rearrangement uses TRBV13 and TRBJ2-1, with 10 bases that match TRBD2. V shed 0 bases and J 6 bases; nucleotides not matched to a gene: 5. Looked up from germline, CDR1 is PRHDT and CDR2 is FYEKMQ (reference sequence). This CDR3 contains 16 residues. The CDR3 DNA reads TGTGCCAGCAGCTTAGGACTAGCGGGAATTGTCAATGAGCAGTTCTTC. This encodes CASSLGLAGIVNEQFF.